The present entry profiles one T cell receptor (beta chain) with its context. Antigen: not known. This record comes from a study of regulatory T cells in long-lasting Graves disease. Overall study findings and caveats: Preferential use of TRBV28, TRBJ1-2 and TRBJ2-5 was seen in persistent disease.

Time point denoted: newly diagnosed GD, antithyroid drugs for less than 3 months. The TCR library was prepared using RNA isolated from PBMCs. TCR beta libraries were built with iRepertoire HTBI primers and Arm-PCR of CDR3 regions. TCRdb re-called the multiplex PCR reads with MiXCR, one entry per CDR3 protein. The profile shows under 300,000 distinct CDR3 sequences, around 20% of them singletons. The CDR3 loop spans 17 amino acids. Germline loops: CDR1 KGHDR, CDR2 SFDVKD. V shed 3 bases and J shed 0 bases, with 14 bases lying between them. The chain combines TRBV24-1 with TRBJ2-1; a possible D gene is TRBD2 (6 bases). The clonotype comes from a female donor with Graves disease. This specimen was peripheral blood mononuclear cells (PBMCs), taken at new diagnosis, from a patient treated with antithyroid drugs. The CDR3 nucleotides read TGTGCCACCAGTGATGGTCCCGTCGGGGGCTCCTACAATGAGCAGTTCTTC. Translated: CATSDGPVGGSYNEQFF.